This T cell receptor beta chain was observed in a study of technical replicates of blood from a handful of donors. This table comes from immunoSEQ multiplex PCR, and its TCRdb copy is limited to in-frame clones, with some not included. The table lists under 95,000 clones, 91% of them singletons. Sequencing was done on a sample of T cells isolated from PBMCs. This clonotype was sampled from a human donor in good health. Some clones in this sample may be carry-over from other donors' samples.

In nucleotides, the CDR3 is TGTGCCAGCAGCAAAGGGGGGGGCAGGACGACCTACGAGCAGTACTTC. It is translated as CASSKGGGRTTYEQYF. V is TRBV9 and J is TRBJ2-7, with D maybe TRBD2 (7 bases). The CDR3 has 16 residues. CDR1 is SGDLS and CDR2 is YYNGEE in the germline V gene. Trimming took off 4 bases at V and 2 bases at J, with 19 bases between the two ends.